This section outlines one TCR beta chain sequence together with its context. Its antigen is unknown. The graft donor-derived T-allo10 cells reportedly recognize host alloantigens, are anergic, and suppress alloantigen-specifically. The junction had 13 bases not matched to a gene; V was cut back by 3 bases and J by 3 bases. This CDR3 is 16 amino acids long. CDR1 is DFQATT, CDR2 SNEGSKA, per germline (reference sequence). This sample stems from a study of type 1 regulatory T cells. Study background: T-allo10 is a Tr1-enriched, alloantigen-specific CD4 T cell product made in vitro.

TCRdb itself ran the reads through MiXCR, one entry per CDR3 protein. The sample lists tens of thousands of distinct CDR3 sequences, 72% seen once, with 12% to 15% in the top ten. Sequencing input: cultured T cells, either the whole culture or a sorted T cell fraction (not recorded which). The sample's subset: Tr1-enriched cell product generated in vitro against host alloantigens. The TCR originated in a human donor in good health. The genes are TRBV20-1 and TRBJ2-7, with 8 bases aligning to TRBD2. The DNA for the CDR3 is TGCAGTGCTAGCCCCGGGGGGGCGGGGGGTCTCTACGAGCAGTACTTC. Translation gives CSASPGGAGGLYEQYF.